Listed below are T cell receptor beta chains from one sample, sequenced in a study of breast tumors, draining lymph nodes, adjacent tissues. TCRdb fed the multiplex PCR reads into MiXCR, producing one record per CDR3 protein. This table holds approximately 170,000 distinct CDR3 sequences, roughly a third found once. The source material was axillary lymph node tissue. Every receptor here comes from a female donor with breast cancer. Some clones in this sample may be carry-over from other donors' samples. Both conserved end residues are part of each CDR3. The order of the fields is clone size, CDR3 length, D gene, J gene, V gene, CDR3 protein, CDR3 DNA. D genes are given only for firm matches. Rows give clone size only sometimes, using once, few, many, or a class for an expanded clone.

abundance: many; len: 14; d_gene: .; j_gene: TRBJ2-1; v_gene: TRBV7-2; CDR3aa: CASSLDLSSNEQFF; CDR3nt: TGTGCCAGCAGCTTAGACCTGTCAAGTAATGAGCAGTTCTTC
abundance: .; len: 17; d_gene: TRBD1; j_gene: TRBJ1-1; v_gene: TRBV20-1; CDR3aa: CSANRRDRELMNTEAFF; CDR3nt: TGCAGTGCAAACCGCCGGGACAGGGAGCTCATGAACACTGAAGCTTTCTTT
abundance: many; len: 13; d_gene: .; j_gene: TRBJ2-5; v_gene: TRBV6-5; CDR3aa: CASSSLGGETQYF; CDR3nt: TGTGCCAGCAGCTCTCTCGGGGGCGAGACCCAGTACTTC
abundance: many; len: 12; d_gene: .; j_gene: TRBJ2-1; v_gene: TRBV14; CDR3aa: CASSRRDNEQFF; CDR3nt: TGTGCCAGCAGTCGCCGGGACAATGAGCAGTTCTTC
abundance: many; len: 13; d_gene: .; j_gene: TRBJ2-2; v_gene: TRBV20-1; CDR3aa: CSARTQNTGELFF; CDR3nt: TGCAGTGCTAGGACCCAGAACACCGGGGAGCTGTTTTTT
abundance: .; len: 14; d_gene: .; j_gene: TRBJ1-6; v_gene: TRBV10-3; CDR3aa: CASSGPSYNSPLHF; CDR3nt: TGTGCCAGCAGTGGCCCATCCTATAATTCACCCCTCCACTTT
abundance: .; len: 14; d_gene: .; j_gene: TRBJ2-3; v_gene: TRBV20-1; CDR3aa: CSARDSQSTDMQYF; CDR3nt: TGCAGTGCTAGGGACTCCCAGAGCACAGATATGCAGTATTTT
abundance: many; len: 16; d_gene: .; j_gene: TRBJ2-7; v_gene: TRBV10-1; CDR3aa: CASSIPPGVPSYEQYF; CDR3nt: TGCGCCAGCAGTATACCCCCGGGGGTACCTTCCTACGAGCAGTACTTC
abundance: many; len: 18; d_gene: TRBD2; j_gene: TRBJ2-1; v_gene: TRBV10-1; CDR3aa: CASSSGTSGGALNNEQFF; CDR3nt: TGCGCCAGCAGTTCGGGGACTAGCGGGGGGGCCTTGAACAATGAGCAGTTCTTC
abundance: many; len: 13; d_gene: .; j_gene: TRBJ2-1; v_gene: TRBV5-8; CDR3aa: CASSFGRGNEQFF; CDR3nt: TGTGCCAGCAGCTTCGGCAGGGGAAATGAGCAGTTCTTC
abundance: .; len: 14; d_gene: TRBD1; j_gene: TRBJ1-5; v_gene: TRBV20-1; CDR3aa: CSAISGRTGAFEHF; CDR3nt: TGCAGTGCTATATCGGGGAGGACAGGGGCCTTCGAGCATTTT